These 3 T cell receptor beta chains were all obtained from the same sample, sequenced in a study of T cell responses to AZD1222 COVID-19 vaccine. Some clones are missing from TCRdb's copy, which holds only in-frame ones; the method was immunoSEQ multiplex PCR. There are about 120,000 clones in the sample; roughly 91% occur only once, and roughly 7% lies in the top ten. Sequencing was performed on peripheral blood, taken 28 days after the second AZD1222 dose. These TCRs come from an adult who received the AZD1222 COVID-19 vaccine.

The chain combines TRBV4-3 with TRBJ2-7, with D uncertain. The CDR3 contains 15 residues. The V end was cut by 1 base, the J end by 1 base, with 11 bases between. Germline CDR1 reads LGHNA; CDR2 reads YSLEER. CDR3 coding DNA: TGCGCCAGCAGCCAAGCCGCGGCAGGTTCCTACGAGCAGTACTTC. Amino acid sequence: CASSQAAAGSYEQYF.

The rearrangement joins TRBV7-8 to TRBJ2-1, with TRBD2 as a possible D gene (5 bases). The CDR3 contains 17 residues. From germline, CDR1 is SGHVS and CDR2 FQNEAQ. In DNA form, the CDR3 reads TGTGCTTCTAACCATCCCGAGGGATTCAGCTCCTACAATGAGCAGTTCTTC. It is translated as CASNHPEGFSSYNEQFF.

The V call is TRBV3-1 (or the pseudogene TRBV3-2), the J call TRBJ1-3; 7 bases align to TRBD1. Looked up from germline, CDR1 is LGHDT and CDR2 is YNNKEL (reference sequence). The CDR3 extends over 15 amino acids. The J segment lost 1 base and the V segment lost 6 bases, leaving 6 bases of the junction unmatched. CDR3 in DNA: TGTGCCAGCAGACGACAGGGACTTTCTGGAAACACCATATATTTT. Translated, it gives CASRRQGLSGNTIYF.